Listed below are T cell receptor beta chains from one sample, sequenced in a study of vaccination effects on CD4 cells after COVID-19. Libraries were prepared by immunoSEQ multiplex PCR; TCRdb keeps only in-frame clonotypes and omits some of them. This table has 31,000 or so clones, 70% appearing once. Their antigen targets remain unknown. The sequencing used CD4+ T cells from PBMCs cultured without peptide, collected before COVID-19 vaccination. Source of these receptors: a human donor who received a COVID-19 vaccine. Each CDR3 is given without its conserved first and last residue. Size is stated for part of the rows, as once, few or many counts, or as a class when the clone is expanded.

cdr3_aa	v_call	j_call	clone_size
ASTPRGGQNYGYT	TRBV6-5	TRBJ1-2	NA
ASRRESRGRYEQY	TRBV6-6	TRBJ2-7	NA
ASNPGLAANSYNEQF	TRBV27	TRBJ2-1	NA
ASSLDLGYIGGPNKNEQF	TRBV11-3	TRBJ2-1	once
ASSLGRLVLGETQY	TRBV7-7	TRBJ2-5	NA
ASSLEASGRVEQY	TRBV7-2	TRBJ2-7	NA
SVEDPGPGYEQY	TRBV29-1	TRBJ2-7	NA
ASSQVAVGYGYT	TRBV4-2	TRBJ1-2	NA
ASSLNQNTGELF	TRBV5-1	TRBJ2-2	NA
ASSEGFGANVLT	TRBV6-4	TRBJ2-6	NA
ASSLSTGQNTEAF	TRBV5-8	TRBJ1-1	NA
ASSKDGLSSGNTIY	TRBV5-6	TRBJ1-3	NA
ASSWQGANYGYT	TRBV5-4	TRBJ1-2	NA